A selection of T cell receptor beta chains follows, all from one sample in a study of beta chain features in type 1 diabetes. Libraries were prepared by immunoSEQ multiplex PCR; TCRdb keeps only in-frame clonotypes and omits some of them. The sample lists about 650,000 clones, under 15% seen once, with around 0.12% in the top ten. The sample consisted of naive CD4+ T cells from blood. The receptors shown here come from a man aged 30 to 39 with type 1 diabetes. The CDR3 runs from the conserved cysteine through the conserved F or W. Each record gives: clone size, V gene, D gene, CDR3 length, J gene, CDR3 protein, CDR3 DNA. The D gene is left open where the match is weak. A clone size is listed for some rows: how often the clone was seen (once, few, many), or a class if it is expanded.

few	TRBV5-1	TRBD1	16	TRBJ2-1	CASSLGGTGPYNEQFF	TGCGCCAGCAGCTTGGGAGGGACAGGACCATACAATGAGCAGTTCTTC
few	TRBV6-1	NA	15	TRBJ2-1	CASSEEDRSYNEQFF	TGTGCCAGCAGTGAAGAGGACCGCTCCTACAATGAGCAGTTCTTC
few	TRBV2	TRBD2	13	TRBJ2-1	CASRAGAHWEQFF	TGTGCCAGCAGAGCGGGGGCCCATTGGGAGCAGTTCTTC
few	TRBV7-2	TRBD2	16	TRBJ2-7	CASSFSRLAGVDEQYF	TGTGCCAGCAGCTTCTCCCGACTAGCGGGGGTCGACGAGCAGTACTTC
NA	TRBV28	NA	19	TRBJ1-5	CASSPPLGSILISNQPQHF	TGTGCCAGCAGTCCGCCCCTGGGGTCTATACTGATTAGCAATCAGCCCCAGCATTTT
few	TRBV6-5	TRBD1	15	TRBJ1-1	CASSTNRGLTNEAFF	TGTGCCAGCAGTACCAACAGGGGGCTAACAAATGAAGCTTTCTTT
NA	TRBV5-1	TRBD1	15	TRBJ2-2	CASSDTGANTGELFF	TGCGCCAGCAGCGATACAGGGGCCAACACCGGGGAGCTGTTTTTT
few	TRBV30	NA	15	TRBJ2-2	CAWSVGGVGPGELFF	TGTGCCTGGAGTGTTGGCGGAGTTGGCCCCGGGGAGCTGTTTTTT
few	TRBV4-3	TRBD1	14	TRBJ1-2	CASSQRQGNYGYTF	TGCGCCAGCAGCCAAAGACAGGGTAACTATGGCTACACCTTC
few	TRBV30	NA	13	TRBJ1-6	CAWSQGNNSPLHF	TGTGCCTGGAGTCAGGGTAATAATTCACCCCTCCACTTT
NA	TRBV29-1	TRBD1	13	TRBJ1-2	CSVSGQGFNGYTF	TGCAGCGTGTCGGGACAGGGATTCAATGGCTACACCTTC
few	TRBV5-4	TRBD2	14	TRBJ2-3	CASSLGLETDTQYF	TGTGCCAGCAGCTTAGGACTAGAAACAGATACGCAGTATTTT
NA	TRBV7-2	NA	12	TRBJ2-5	CASSLAPETQYF	TGTGCCAGCAGCTTAGCCCCGGAGACCCAGTACTTC